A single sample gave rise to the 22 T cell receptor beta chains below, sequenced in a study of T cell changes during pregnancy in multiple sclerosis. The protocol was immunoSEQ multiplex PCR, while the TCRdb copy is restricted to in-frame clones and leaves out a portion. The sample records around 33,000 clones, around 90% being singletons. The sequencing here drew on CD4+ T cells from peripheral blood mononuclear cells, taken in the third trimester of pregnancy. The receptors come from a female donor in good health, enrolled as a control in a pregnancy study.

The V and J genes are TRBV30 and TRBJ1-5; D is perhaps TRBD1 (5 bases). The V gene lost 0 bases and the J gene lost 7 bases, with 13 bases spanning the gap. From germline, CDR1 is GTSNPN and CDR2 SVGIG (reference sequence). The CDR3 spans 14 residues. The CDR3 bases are TGTGCCTGGAGTGTACTTCCAGGGAAGCAGCCCCAGCATTTT. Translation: CAWSVLPGKQPQHF.

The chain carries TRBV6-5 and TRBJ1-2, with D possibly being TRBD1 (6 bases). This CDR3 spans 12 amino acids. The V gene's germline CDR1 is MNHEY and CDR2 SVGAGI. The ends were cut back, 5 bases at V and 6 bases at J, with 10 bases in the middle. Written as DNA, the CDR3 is TGTGCCAGCAGTCCCCAGGGGAATGGCTACACCTTC. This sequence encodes CASSPQGNGYTF.

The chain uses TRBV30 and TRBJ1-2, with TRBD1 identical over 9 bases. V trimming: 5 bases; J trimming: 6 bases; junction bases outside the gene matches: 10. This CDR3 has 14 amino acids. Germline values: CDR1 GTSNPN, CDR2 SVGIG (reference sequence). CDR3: CAWGSTGGANGYTF. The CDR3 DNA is TGTGCCTGGGGATCCACAGGGGGCGCGAATGGCTACACCTTC.

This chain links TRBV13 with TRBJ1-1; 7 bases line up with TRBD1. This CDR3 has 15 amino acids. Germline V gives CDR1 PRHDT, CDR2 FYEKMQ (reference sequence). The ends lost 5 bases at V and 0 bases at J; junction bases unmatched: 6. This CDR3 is CASSHWDSVNTEAFF. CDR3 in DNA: TGTGCCAGCAGCCATTGGGACAGTGTGAACACTGAAGCTTTCTTT.

The CDR3 region is CSFQQGTTEAFF. For the CDR3, the DNA is TGCAGCTTCCAGCAGGGGACGACTGAAGCTTTCTTT. V and J are TRBV29-1 and TRBJ1-1; D might be TRBD1 (6 bases). Trimming stripped 8 bases from V and 5 bases from J, with 15 bases between. The CDR3 loop spans 12 amino acids. CDR1 is SQVTM, CDR2 ANQGSEA, per germline.

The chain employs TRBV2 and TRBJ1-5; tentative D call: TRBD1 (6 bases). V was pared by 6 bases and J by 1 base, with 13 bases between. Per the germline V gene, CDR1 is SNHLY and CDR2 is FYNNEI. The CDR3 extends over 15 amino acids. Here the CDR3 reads CASSPRGTSNQPQHF. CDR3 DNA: TGTGCCAGCAGCCCCAGGGGAACAAGCAATCAGCCCCAGCATTTT.

DNA of the CDR3: TGTGCCAGCGGGGACAGGGGAGGCTACGAGCAGTACTTC. Amino acid sequence: CASGDRGGYEQYF. The chain couples TRBV7-8 to TRBJ2-7, with TRBD1 matching over 10 bases. The CDR3 contains 13 residues. After removal of 8 bases from V and 3 bases from J, the junction contained 4 bases not matched to a gene. Germline loops: CDR1 SGHVS, CDR2 FQNEAQ.

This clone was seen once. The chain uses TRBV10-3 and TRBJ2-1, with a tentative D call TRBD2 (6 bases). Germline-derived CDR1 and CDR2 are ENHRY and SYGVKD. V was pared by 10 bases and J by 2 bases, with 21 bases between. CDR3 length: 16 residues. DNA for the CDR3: TGTGCCACCAGGACACTCTCAGGGAGGACCTACAATGAGCAGTTCTTC. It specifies CATRTLSGRTYNEQFF.

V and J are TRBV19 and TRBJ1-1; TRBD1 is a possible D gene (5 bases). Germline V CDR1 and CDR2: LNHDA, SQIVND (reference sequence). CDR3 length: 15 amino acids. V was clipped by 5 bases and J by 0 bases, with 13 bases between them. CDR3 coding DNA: TGTGCCAGTAGTCCGTGGACAAAATTGAACACTGAAGCTTTCTTT. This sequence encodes CASSPWTKLNTEAFF. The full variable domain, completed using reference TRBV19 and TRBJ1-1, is DGGITQSPKYLFRKEGQNVTLSCEQNLNHDAMYWYRQDPGQGLRLIYYSQIVNDFQKGDIAEGYSVSREKKESFPLTVTSAQKNPTAFYLCASSPWTKLNTEAFFGQGTRLTVV.

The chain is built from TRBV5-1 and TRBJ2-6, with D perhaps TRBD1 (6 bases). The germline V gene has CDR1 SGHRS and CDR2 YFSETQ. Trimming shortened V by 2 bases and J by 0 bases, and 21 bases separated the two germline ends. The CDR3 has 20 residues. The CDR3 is CASSFVAPPNRASGANVLTF. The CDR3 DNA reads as TGCGCCAGCAGCTTCGTAGCCCCTCCCAACAGGGCCTCTGGGGCCAACGTCCTGACTTTC.

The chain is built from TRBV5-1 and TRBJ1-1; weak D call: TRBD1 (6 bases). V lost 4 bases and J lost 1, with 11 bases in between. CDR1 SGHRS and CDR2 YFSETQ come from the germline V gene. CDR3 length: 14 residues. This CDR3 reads CASSGGGQNTEAFF. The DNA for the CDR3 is TGCGCCAGCAGCGGCGGGGGCCAGAACACTGAAGCTTTCTTT.

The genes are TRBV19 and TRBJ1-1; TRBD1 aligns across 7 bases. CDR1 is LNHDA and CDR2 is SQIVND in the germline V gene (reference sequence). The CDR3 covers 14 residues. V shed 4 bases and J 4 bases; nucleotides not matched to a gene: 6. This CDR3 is CASSKTGLSTEAFF. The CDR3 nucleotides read TGTGCCAGTAGTAAGACAGGGTTGAGCACTGAAGCTTTCTTT.

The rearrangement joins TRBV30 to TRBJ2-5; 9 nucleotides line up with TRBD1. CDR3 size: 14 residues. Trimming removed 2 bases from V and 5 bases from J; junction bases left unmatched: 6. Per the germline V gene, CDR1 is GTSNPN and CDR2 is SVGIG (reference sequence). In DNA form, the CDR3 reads TGTGCCTGGAGTTGGACAGGGGCGGGGGAGACCCAGTACTTC. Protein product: CAWSWTGAGETQYF.

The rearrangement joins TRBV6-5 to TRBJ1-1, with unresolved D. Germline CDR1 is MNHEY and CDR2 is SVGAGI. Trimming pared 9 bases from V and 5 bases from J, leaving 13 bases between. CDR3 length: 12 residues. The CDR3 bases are TGTGCCAGTTTTAGCTACGGGACTGAAGCTTTCTTT. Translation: CASFSYGTEAFF.

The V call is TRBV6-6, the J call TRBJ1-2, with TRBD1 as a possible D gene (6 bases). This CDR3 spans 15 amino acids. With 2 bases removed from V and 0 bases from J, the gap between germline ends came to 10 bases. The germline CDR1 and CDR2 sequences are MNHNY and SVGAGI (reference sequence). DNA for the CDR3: TGTGCCAGCAGTTACGGACAGCTCTCTAACTATGGCTACACCTTC. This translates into CASSYGQLSNYGYTF.

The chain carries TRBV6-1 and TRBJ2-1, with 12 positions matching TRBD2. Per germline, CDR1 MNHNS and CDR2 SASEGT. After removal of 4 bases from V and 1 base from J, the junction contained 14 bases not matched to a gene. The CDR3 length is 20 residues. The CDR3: CASSGPGLAGGPVSYNEQFF. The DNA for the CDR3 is TGTGCCAGCAGTGGACCTGGGCTAGCGGGGGGGCCGGTGTCCTACAATGAGCAGTTCTTC.

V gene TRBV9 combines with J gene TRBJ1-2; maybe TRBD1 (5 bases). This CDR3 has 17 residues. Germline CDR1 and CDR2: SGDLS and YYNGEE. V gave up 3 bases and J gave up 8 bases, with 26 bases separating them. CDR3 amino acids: CASSAAVPEHRLQGYTF. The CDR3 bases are TGTGCCAGCAGCGCGGCTGTCCCCGAACACAGGCTCCAAGGCTACACCTTC.

CDR3 loop: CASSPEAGLLYEQYF. CDR3 DNA sequence: TGTGCCAGCAGTCCTGAAGCGGGACTCCTCTACGAGCAGTACTTC. The chain links TRBV6-5 to TRBJ2-5; 7 bases are shared with TRBD2. The DNA end favors TRBJ2-7, so the J call may be wrong. Germline lookup yields CDR1 MNHEY and CDR2 SVGAGI. The length of the CDR3 is 15 residues.

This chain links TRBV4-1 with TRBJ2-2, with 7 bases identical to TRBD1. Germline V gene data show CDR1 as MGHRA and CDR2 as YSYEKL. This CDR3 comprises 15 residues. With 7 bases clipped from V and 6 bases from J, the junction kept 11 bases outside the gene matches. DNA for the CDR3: TGCGCCAGCACCCTCTCAGGGGGTCCCGCCGGGGAGCTGTTTTTT. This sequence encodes CASTLSGGPAGELFF.

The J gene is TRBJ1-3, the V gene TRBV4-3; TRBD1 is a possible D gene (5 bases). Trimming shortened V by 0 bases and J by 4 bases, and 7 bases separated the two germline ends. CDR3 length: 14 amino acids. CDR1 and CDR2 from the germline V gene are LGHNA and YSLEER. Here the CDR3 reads CASSQDRVGNTIYF. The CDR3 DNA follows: TGCGCCAGCAGCCAAGACAGGGTGGGAAACACCATATATTTT.

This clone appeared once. The CDR3 DNA is TGTGCCAGTAGTATAGGAGAGCCAAGCACAGATACGCAGTATTTT. This translates into CASSIGEPSTDTQYF. The chain is built from TRBV19 and TRBJ2-3; D is unresolved. This CDR3 is built from 15 residues. V was trimmed by 1 base and J by 0 bases, leaving 8 bases between them. The V gene's germline CDR1 is LNHDA and CDR2 SQIVND (reference sequence).

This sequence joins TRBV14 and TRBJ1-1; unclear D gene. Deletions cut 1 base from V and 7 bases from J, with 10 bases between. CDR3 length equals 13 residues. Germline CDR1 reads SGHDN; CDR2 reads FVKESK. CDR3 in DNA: TGTGCCAGCAGCCAAGGTGGGAGCCATGAAGCTTTCTTT. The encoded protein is CASSQGGSHEAFF.